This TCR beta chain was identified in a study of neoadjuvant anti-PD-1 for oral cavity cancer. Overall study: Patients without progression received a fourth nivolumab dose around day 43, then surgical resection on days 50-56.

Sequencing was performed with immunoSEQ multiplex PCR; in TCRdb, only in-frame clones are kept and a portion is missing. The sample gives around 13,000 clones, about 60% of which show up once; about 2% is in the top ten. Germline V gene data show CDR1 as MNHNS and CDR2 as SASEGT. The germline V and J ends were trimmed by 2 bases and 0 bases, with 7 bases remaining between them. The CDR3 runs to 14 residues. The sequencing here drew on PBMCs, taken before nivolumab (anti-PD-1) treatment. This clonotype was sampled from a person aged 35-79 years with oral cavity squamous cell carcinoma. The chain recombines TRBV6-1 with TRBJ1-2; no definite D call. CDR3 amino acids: CASSERQTNYGYTF. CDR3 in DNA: TGTGCCAGCAGTGAACGGCAGACTAACTATGGCTACACCTTC.